These 32 T cell receptor beta chains came from one sample sequenced in a study of blood T cell repertoires in COVID-19. Data came from immunoSEQ multiplex PCR; TCRdb stores just in-frame clones and leaves some out. The profile shows roughly 340,000 clones, roughly 90% of them singletons. Sequenced material: peripheral blood. All receptors come from a woman in her sixties or seventies with COVID-19, enrolled during active disease.

This clone was detected once. The rearrangement links TRBV7-2 to TRBJ2-7, with TRBD2 matching 8 bases. The CDR3 has 13 residues. Germline trimming cut 3 bases from V and 5 bases from J; bases unmatched to any gene: 3. Germline lookup yields CDR1 SGHTA and CDR2 FQGNSA. DNA of the CDR3: TGTGCCAGCAGCTTGCGGGGGGCCCACGAGCAGTACTTC. Protein: CASSLRGAHEQYF.

This clone was detected once. This chain links TRBV7-7 with TRBJ2-2, with a tentative D call TRBD1 (6 bases). V dropped 3 bases and J dropped 6 bases, with 14 bases sitting between them. The length of the CDR3 is 15 residues. The germline V gene encodes CDR1 SSHAT and CDR2 FNYEAQ (reference sequence). CDR3 nucleotide sequence: TGTGCCAGCAGCTTTGGGGGCTCCGAGGCCGGGGAGCTGTTTTTT. Amino acid sequence: CASSFGGSEAGELFF.

The chain couples TRBV9 to TRBJ2-1; perhaps TRBD2 as D (6 bases). Per the germline V gene, CDR1 is SGDLS and CDR2 is YYNGEE. This CDR3 is built from 15 residues. Trimming shortened V by 4 bases and J by 1 base, and 12 bases separated the two germline ends. CDR3 nucleotide sequence: TGTGCCAGCAGCCCGCGACTAGGATCCTACAATGAGCAGTTCTTC. This translates into CASSPRLGSYNEQFF.

This clone was observed a single time. The chain couples TRBV20-1 to TRBJ1-2; D uncertain. Germline values: CDR1 DFQATT, CDR2 SNEGSKA (reference sequence). This CDR3 is built from 11 residues. V shed 0 bases and J shed 8 bases, with 7 bases lying between them. The CDR3 region is CSARDVAGYTF. The CDR3 DNA reads TGCAGTGCTAGAGATGTCGCGGGCTACACCTTC.

The chain has TRBV5-4 and TRBJ1-1; 9 positions agree with TRBD1. The CDR3 loop spans 15 amino acids. Germline CDR1 and CDR2: SGHNT and YYREEE (reference sequence). J lost 1 base, V lost 0 bases, and 1 base had no gene match. CDR3 region: CASSLETGGNTEAFF. In DNA form, the CDR3 reads TGTGCCAGCAGCTTGGAGACAGGGGGGAACACTGAAGCTTTCTTT.

The chain links TRBV28 to TRBJ2-7; the match to TRBD2 covers 9 bases. The length of the CDR3 is 16 residues. Germline assignment: CDR1 MDHEN and CDR2 SYDVKM. Losses at the gene ends were 4 bases for V and 5 bases for J; bases not matched to a gene: 12. The CDR3 reads CASSSTPLERGDEQYF. CDR3 coding DNA: TGTGCCAGCAGTTCCACCCCCCTCGAGCGGGGGGACGAGCAGTACTTC.

J is TRBJ2-7 and V is TRBV6-5; 9 positions agree with TRBD1. The V and J ends lost 6 bases and 4 bases, in that order; junction bases with no gene match: 7. The CDR3 is 14 amino acids. Germline V CDR1 and CDR2: MNHEY, SVGAGI. The CDR3 loop reads CASSWDRERYEQYF. Written as DNA, the CDR3 is TGTGCCAGCAGCTGGGACAGGGAACGTTACGAGCAGTACTTC.

The rearrangement links TRBV4-1 to TRBJ2-1; 7 nucleotides line up with TRBD1. V gave up 0 bases and J gave up 3 bases; unmatched junction bases: 8. The CDR3 consists of 17 residues. Looked up from germline, CDR1 is MGHRA and CDR2 is YSYEKL. Here the CDR3 DNA reads TGCGCCAGCAGCCAAGATCATGACAGGGAGTTCTACAATGAGCAGTTCTTC. This encodes CASSQDHDREFYNEQFF.

The rearrangement joins TRBV18 to TRBJ1-1; D may be TRBD1 (5 bases). V lost 2 bases to trimming and J lost 4 bases, with 14 bases between them. The germline gives CDR1 KGHSH, CDR2 LQKENI. CDR3 length equals 15 residues. The CDR3 DNA reads as TGTGCCAGCTCACCAACACAATCGGGGGGCACTGAAGCTTTCTTT. This gives the protein CASSPTQSGGTEAFF. The complete variable domain, with remaining parts taken from reference TRBV18 and TRBJ1-1, reads NAGVMQNPRHLVRRRGQEARLRCSPMKGHSHVYWYRQLPEEGLKFMVYLQKENIIDESGMPKERFSAEFPKEGPSILRIQQVVRGDSAAYFCASSPTQSGGTEAFFGQGTRLTVV.

The chain has TRBV4-1 and TRBJ1-1; D remains unclear. V lost 6 bases and J 1 base, leaving 12 bases between the germline ends. This CDR3 spans 14 amino acids. Germline CDR1 MGHRA, CDR2 YSYEKL. The CDR3 is CASRPGVGNTEAFF. The CDR3 coding sequence is TGCGCCAGCAGGCCCGGGGTGGGGAACACTGAAGCTTTCTTT.

V and J are TRBV12-5 and TRBJ1-1, with D unclear. This CDR3 region has 12 residues. The germline V and J ends were trimmed by 10 bases and 3 bases, with 12 bases remaining between them. The germline V gene encodes CDR1 LGHNT and CDR2 FRNRAP. The DNA of the CDR3 is TGTGCTACCGCCCTCCCGGACACTGAAGCTTTCTTT. The encoded protein is CATALPDTEAFF.

The gene calls are TRBV9 and TRBJ2-7; tentative D call: TRBD2 (6 bases). V lost 4 bases and J lost 3, with 17 bases in between. Germline loops: CDR1 SGDLS, CDR2 YYNGEE. The CDR3 has 15 residues. CDR3 sequence: CASSFRDSHRYEQYF. In DNA form, the CDR3 reads TGTGCCAGCAGCTTCCGGGACTCCCACCGCTACGAGCAGTACTTC.

The chain links TRBV7-9 to TRBJ1-6, with 11 bases fitting TRBD1. There are 16 residues in the CDR3. Trimming took 5 bases from V and 10 from J; bases not matched to a gene: 10. Germline CDR1 SEHNR, CDR2 FQNEAQ (reference sequence). The CDR3 region is CASSLSGTGGGSPLHF. DNA of the CDR3: TGTGCCAGCAGCCTATCCGGGACAGGGGGAGGCTCACCCCTCCACTTT.

The CDR3 DNA sequence: TGTGCCAGTAGTGCGAAGGGGGTTGTTGAAGCTTTCTTT. Its translation: CASSAKGVVEAFF. V is TRBV19 and J is TRBJ1-1; TRBD1 is a possible D gene (6 bases). Trimming pared 5 bases from V and 7 bases from J, leaving 14 bases between. The CDR3 loop spans 13 amino acids. Per germline, CDR1 LNHDA and CDR2 SQIVND (reference sequence).

This rearrangement joins TRBV10-3 to TRBJ1-1; D is perhaps TRBD1 (5 bases). The V and J ends lost 3 bases and 4 bases respectively, with 12 bases between them. This CDR3 is built from 14 residues. CDR1 and CDR2 (germline): ENHRY, SYGVKD. The CDR3 region has the DNA TGTGCCATCAGTGATTGGGGGGGTAGCACTGAAGCTTTCTTT. Amino acid sequence: CAISDWGGSTEAFF.

J is TRBJ1-1 and V is TRBV6-5; perhaps TRBD1 as D (6 bases). CDR3 length: 13 amino acids. Trimming removed 10 bases from V and 6 bases from J, with 18 bases in between. Germline values: CDR1 MNHEY, CDR2 SVGAGI. The CDR3 bases are TGTGCCACCGAACAACGGGACAAACCTGAAGCTTTCTTT. Translating gives CATEQRDKPEAFF.

The J gene is TRBJ1-6, the V gene TRBV2; 11 nucleotides line up with TRBD1. This CDR3 region has 15 residues. Germline V gives CDR1 SNHLY, CDR2 FYNNEI. With V trimmed by 6 bases and J by 7 bases, 5 bases remained unmatched. DNA for the CDR3: TGTGCCAGCAGAGGACAGGGGGCTGGAAATTCACCCCTCCACTTT. This translates into CASRGQGAGNSPLHF.

The chain links TRBV5-6 to TRBJ2-7, with TRBD2 matching over 9 bases. Trimming took 4 bases from V and 2 from J; bases not matched to a gene: 4. CDR3 length: 14 residues. The germline V gene has CDR1 SGHDT and CDR2 YYEEEE. The CDR3, as DNA: TGTGCCAGCAGCCCCGGGACTAGCACCTACGAGCAGTACTTC. This translates into CASSPGTSTYEQYF.

J is TRBJ2-5 and V is TRBV9, with a weak D call TRBD1 (5 bases). Germline V gene data show CDR1 as SGDLS and CDR2 as YYNGEE. The CDR3 spans 14 residues. Trimming shortened V by 4 bases and J by 5 bases, and 15 bases separated the two germline ends. CDR3 nucleotide sequence: TGTGCCAGCAGCTATTCGTTGGGGCAGGAGACCCAGTACTTC. Its protein product is CASSYSLGQETQYF.

The chain links TRBV12-2 to TRBJ1-3; the table calls TRBD1, which could not be checked here. TRBV12-2 is classified as a pseudogene. CDR3 length: 15 residues. CDR3 in DNA: TGTGCAAGTCGCTTAGCGGCAGGGGGCGGAAACACCATATATTTT. Encoded protein: CASRLAAGGGNTIYF.

This chain links TRBV7-9 with TRBJ2-3; TRBD1 matches at 7 bases. This CDR3 contains 12 residues. The ends lost 4 bases at V and 6 bases at J; junction bases unmatched: 1. Germline CDR1 SEHNR, CDR2 FQNEAQ (reference sequence). CDR3: CASSSDRDTQYF. As DNA, the CDR3 is TGTGCCAGCAGCTCGGACAGGGATACGCAGTATTTT.

This chain joins TRBV29-1 and TRBJ1-2; D uncertain. The CDR3 totals 13 residues. The V and J ends lost 7 bases and 8 bases respectively, with 20 bases between them. The V gene's germline CDR1 is SQVTM and CDR2 ANQGSEA. CDR3 protein: CSATRETPIGYTF. CDR3 nucleotide sequence: TGCAGCGCCACGAGGGAGACACCGATAGGCTACACCTTC.

This sequence joins TRBV7-3 and TRBJ1-1, with D uncertain. The V gene lost 3 bases and the J gene lost 0 bases, with 14 bases spanning the gap. This CDR3 has 16 amino acids. Germline CDR1 and CDR2: SGHTA and FQGTGA. The CDR3 here is CASSFSWRDMNTEAFF. The CDR3 bases are TGTGCCAGCAGCTTTTCTTGGAGGGATATGAACACTGAAGCTTTCTTT.

The rearrangement joins TRBV27 to TRBJ1-4; the D gene is possibly TRBD1 (5 bases). V was trimmed by 3 bases and J by 4 bases, leaving 12 bases between them. This CDR3 has 15 residues. Germline lookup yields CDR1 MNHEY and CDR2 SMNVEV (reference sequence). The CDR3 DNA is TGTGCCAGCAGTTTGGAGGGGACGAATAATGAAAAACTGTTTTTT. This codes for CASSLEGTNNEKLFF.

This clone was detected once. This rearrangement joins TRBV6-2 or TRBV6-3 to TRBJ2-7, with D possibly being TRBD1 (6 bases). CDR3 size: 15 residues. Germline V CDR1 and CDR2: MNHEY, SVGEGT. The V end was cut by 2 bases, the J end by 2 bases, with 13 bases between. The CDR3 sequence: CASSYGGWRAYEQYF. The CDR3 DNA reads as TGTGCCAGCAGTTACGGGGGCTGGAGAGCCTACGAGCAGTACTTC.

This chain connects TRBV30 to TRBJ1-3; D uncertain. Germline CDR1 and CDR2: GTSNPN and SVGIG (reference sequence). This CDR3 is built from 15 residues. V lost 5 bases and J lost 2, with 16 bases in between. This chain's CDR3 is CAWYLRGGTGNTIYF. Written as DNA, the CDR3 is TGTGCCTGGTATCTCCGGGGAGGGACTGGAAACACCATATATTTT.

The chain joins TRBV10-3 to TRBJ1-2; 8 nucleotides match TRBD1. With V trimmed by 4 bases and J by 8 bases, 3 bases remained unmatched. CDR1 ENHRY and CDR2 SYGVKD come from the germline V gene. The CDR3 has 12 amino acids. The CDR3 loop is CAISVTGEGYTF. Written as DNA, the CDR3 is TGTGCCATCAGTGTGACAGGGGAGGGCTACACCTTC.

This sequence joins TRBV5-4 and TRBJ2-1; 11 bases agree with TRBD2. With 4 bases clipped from V and 9 bases from J, the junction kept 6 bases outside the gene matches. Germline V gene data show CDR1 as SGHNT and CDR2 as YYREEE (reference sequence). This CDR3 spans 14 amino acids. The CDR3 here is CASSPGLAEGEQFF. CDR3 in DNA: TGTGCCAGCAGCCCGGGACTAGCGGAGGGTGAGCAGTTCTTC.

The J gene is TRBJ2-2, the V gene TRBV5-6; TRBD2 matches at 7 bases. The CDR3 sequence is 15 residues long. In germline, CDR1 is SGHDT, CDR2 YYEEEE. J lost 2 bases, V lost 4 bases, and 5 bases had no gene match. CDR3 nucleotides: TGTGCCAGCAGCCCCCCGGGGGGTAACACCGGGGAGCTGTTTTTT. Amino acids: CASSPPGGNTGELFF.

The chain has TRBV12-5 and TRBJ2-7; 8 nucleotides align to TRBD2. Germline values: CDR1 LGHNT, CDR2 FRNRAP. V shed 5 bases and J 2 bases; nucleotides not matched to a gene: 11. The CDR3 length is 16 residues. CDR3 protein: CASGLRPGGAPYEQYF. CDR3 DNA: TGTGCTAGTGGTCTTCGACCGGGGGGGGCCCCCTACGAGCAGTACTTC.

The V gene is TRBV5-1, the J gene TRBJ2-4; 12 nucleotides line up with TRBD1. The V gene's germline CDR1 is SGHRS and CDR2 YFSETQ. The CDR3 consists of 13 residues. J gave up 13 bases and V 4 bases, and 6 bases lay outside the gene matches. The CDR3 nucleotides are TGCGCCAGCAGCGAGGGACAGGGGGCCACCCAGTACTTC. Translation gives CASSEGQGATQYF.

This chain connects TRBV10-3 to TRBJ2-2; 12 positions match TRBD1. In germline, CDR1 is ENHRY, CDR2 SYGVKD. With V trimmed by 6 bases and J by 5 bases, 7 bases remained unmatched. CDR3 length equals 16 residues. The CDR3 DNA is TGTGCCATCAGCACCGGGACAGGGGGCGGGACCGGGGAGCTGTTTTTT. This sequence encodes CAISTGTGGGTGELFF.